Following are 26 T cell receptor beta chains from one sample sequenced in a study of T cells in women clearing cervical HPV infection (dated by TCRdb to the late 2010s). Preparation of the library involved the immunoSEQ multiplex PCR assay. As stored in TCRdb, this immuneACCESS dataset retains in-frame rearrangements with V and J assigned. A fraction of the clones does not appear; measured against another copy, unresolved V genes explain less than half of the discrepancy, and the remainder lacks a known reason. The sample has approximately 35,000 clones on record. 6.5% to 9% of the sample belongs to the ten largest clones. What was sequenced was blood buffy coat. The source is a woman aged 18 to 75 with a cervical HPV16 infection that either progressed to CIN3+ or cleared (not recorded which).

Regarding this clone: Coverage ceases 3 residues before the CDR3 finishes, and the germline J gene fills in the end. The chain joins TRBV19 to TRBJ1-1, with D perhaps TRBD1 (5 bases). The V gene's germline CDR1 is LNHDA and CDR2 SQIVND (reference sequence). The CDR3 extends over 12 amino acids. Incomplete CDR3 DNA: TGTGCCAGTAAACCTGCAACAGGAGAA. It specifies CASKPATGE. The CDR3 reads in full as CASKPATGEAFF.

Note on this clone: Coverage ceases 3 residues before the CDR3 finishes, and the germline J gene fills in the end. The V and J genes are TRBV7-2 and TRBJ1-3, with 9 nucleotides matching TRBD1. After removal of 5 bases from V and 2 bases from J, the junction contained 4 bases not matched to a gene. The CDR3 covers 15 residues. The germline V gene encodes CDR1 SGHTA and CDR2 FQGNSA. CDR3 bases read: TGTGCCAGCAGCCCGAGGACAGGGGCTGGAAACACC. Its translation: CASSPRTGAGNT. The whole CDR3 reads CASSPRTGAGNTIYF.

Points on this clone: The read terminates 3 residues ahead of where the CDR3 ends, so the germline J gene completes it. The chain is built from TRBV6-1 and TRBJ1-5; no definite D call. The CDR3 has 15 amino acids. Germline loops: CDR1 MNHNS, CDR2 SASEGT. The germline V and J ends were trimmed by 2 bases and 3 bases, with 11 bases remaining between them. The sequenced part of the CDR3 DNA is TGTGCCAGCAGTGAATACCCCACAGACAATCAGCCC. This translates into CASSEYPTDNQP. The entire CDR3 sequence reads CASSEYPTDNQPQHF.

Comment on this clone: The read finishes 3 residues shy of the CDR3 end, and the germline J gene is used to complete it. V usage is TRBV6-1 and J usage is TRBJ1-1; 9 bases map to TRBD1. Germline CDR1 and CDR2: MNHNS and SASEGT. J gave up 5 bases and V 2 bases, and 6 bases lay outside the gene matches. The CDR3 is 15 amino acids. Partial CDR3 DNA: TGTGCCAGCAGTGAATCCGGGACAGGGCTAACTGAA. Encoded protein: CASSESGTGLTE. The whole CDR3 sequence is CASSESGTGLTEAFF.

A note on this clone: With the read ending 3 residues before the CDR3 end, the germline J gene is used to fill in that end. The chain carries TRBV29-1 and TRBJ2-5; D is perhaps TRBD2 (6 bases). The CDR3 loop spans 14 amino acids. Germline CDR1 and CDR2: SQVTM and ANQGSEA. Trimming took 2 bases from V and 2 from J, leaving 12 bases between them. The sequenced CDR3 bases are TGCAGCGTTGAAATTTGGGGGGTTCAAGAGACC. Translated: CSVEIWGVQET. The full CDR3 protein reads CSVEIWGVQETQYF.

In regard to this clone: The read terminates 3 residues ahead of where the CDR3 ends, so the germline J gene completes it. The chain carries TRBV6-1 and TRBJ2-3; 7 bases match TRBD2. Germline V CDR1 and CDR2: MNHNS, SASEGT. The ends lost 2 bases at V and 0 bases at J; junction bases unmatched: 5. The CDR3 is 16 residues long. CDR3: CASSESYGGSTDTQYF. The CDR3 bases that were read are TGTGCCAGCAGTGAATCCTACGGGGGGAGCACAGATACG.

Details on this clone: The read terminates 3 residues before the CDR3 end, so the remaining end is supplied by the germline J gene. The genes are TRBV9 and TRBJ2-1, with 9 bases fitting TRBD2. CDR1 is SGDLS and CDR2 is YYNGEE in the germline V gene. The junction had 15 bases not matched to a gene; V was cut back by 3 bases and J by 8 bases. The CDR3 is 17 residues long. The sequenced part of the CDR3 DNA is TGTGCCAGCAGCGCCTTGGGACTAGCCCCAGGTCCGGATGAG. Amino acid sequence: CASSALGLAPGPDE. The full-length CDR3 reads as CASSALGLAPGPDEQFF.

In the case of this clone: Read sequence stops 3 residues before the CDR3 end, and the germline J gene provides the missing end. The chain couples TRBV5-1 to TRBJ1-2; D is ambiguous. Per the germline V gene, CDR1 is SGHRS and CDR2 is YFSETQ. This CDR3 is 15 amino acids long. Trimming stripped 4 bases from V and 0 bases from J, with 13 bases between. CDR3 DNA, as far as it was read: TGCGCCAGCAGCCCTGGCTCAGAAGCTAACTATGGC. This codes for CASSPGSEANYG. The CDR3 in full is CASSPGSEANYGYTF.

As for this clone: The read ends 3 residues early relative to the CDR3; the germline J gene fills the gap. This rearrangement joins TRBV18 to TRBJ1-3, with D possibly being TRBD1 (6 bases). The ends were cut back, 2 bases at V and 3 bases at J, with 20 bases in the middle. Germline CDR1 is KGHSH and CDR2 is LQKENI. The CDR3 runs 18 residues. This chain's CDR3 is CASSPGRKQGLLGNTIYF. The DNA read from the CDR3 is TGTGCCAGCTCACCAGGCCGCAAACAGGGCCTGCTTGGAAACACC.

As to this clone: The read is 3 residues too short to cover the CDR3 end, so that end is filled in from the germline J gene. The J gene is TRBJ2-7, the V gene TRBV20-1; the D gene is possibly TRBD1 (6 bases). The germline gives CDR1 DFQATT, CDR2 SNEGSKA (reference sequence). This CDR3 is built from 13 residues. The ends were cut back, 5 bases at V and 5 bases at J, with 16 bases in the middle. CDR3 residues: CSALETGSNEQYF. The sequenced part of the CDR3 DNA is TGCAGTGCTCTCGAGACAGGTTCCAACGAG.

Turning to this clone: Sequencing ends 3 residues short of the CDR3 end; the germline J gene provides the rest. V is TRBV10-2 and J is TRBJ2-5; TRBD2 matches at 8 bases. Germline V lookup: CDR1 WSHSY, CDR2 SAAADI. The CDR3 extends over 17 amino acids. J gave up 1 base and V 6 bases, and 13 bases lay outside the gene matches. The sequenced CDR3 bases are TGCGCCAGCAGAGGTCGATACGGGGGGGTATCCCAAGAGACC. This translates into CASRGRYGGVSQET. The complete CDR3 protein is CASRGRYGGVSQETQYF.

A note on this clone: The CDR3 goes on 3 residues after the read ends, and that part is filled in from the germline J gene. The rearrangement uses TRBV5-5 and TRBJ1-5, with D maybe TRBD1 (6 bases). Germline CDR1 and CDR2: SGHKS and YYEKEE (reference sequence). Deletions cut 3 bases from V and 6 bases from J, with 16 bases between. This CDR3 has 15 residues. The CDR3 spells CASSSNRVSGQPQHF. CDR3 DNA, as far as it was read: TGTGCCAGCAGCTCCAACAGGGTCTCGGGTCAGCCC.

For this clone: Sequencing ends 3 residues short of the CDR3 end; the germline J gene provides the rest. The chain links TRBV5-5 to TRBJ1-2; TRBD1 is a possible D gene (6 bases). This CDR3 is 13 amino acids long. CDR1 is SGHKS, CDR2 YYEKEE, per germline (reference sequence). Trimming shortened V by 2 bases and J by 3 bases, and 8 bases separated the two germline ends. CDR3 amino acids: CASSFSGDYGYTF. The sequenced part of the CDR3 DNA is TGTGCCAGCAGCTTCTCAGGGGACTATGGC.

Regarding this clone: The DNA ends 3 residues before the CDR3 does, and the rest of the CDR3 is filled in from the germline J gene. The rearrangement joins TRBV20-1 to TRBJ2-2; 14 nucleotides align to TRBD2. Germline-derived CDR1 and CDR2 are DFQATT and SNEGSKA (reference sequence). There are 17 residues in the CDR3. V dropped 0 bases and J dropped 3; count of bases not matched to a gene: 3. CDR3: CSARDRLAGGDTGELFF. The sequenced CDR3 bases are TGCAGTGCTAGAGACCGACTAGCGGGGGGGGACACCGGGGAG.

A remark on this clone: The CDR3 end falls 3 residues outside the read, so it is completed with the germline J gene. The chain employs TRBV20-1 and TRBJ1-4, with 8 bases fitting TRBD1. The CDR3 contains 16 residues. From germline, CDR1 is DFQATT and CDR2 SNEGSKA (reference sequence). The J segment lost 4 bases and the V segment lost 2 bases, leaving 9 bases of the junction unmatched. The sequenced CDR3 bases are TGCAGTGCTAGAAGAAGACAGGGGCAGATTAATGAAAAA. It specifies CSARRRQGQINEK. The CDR3 in full is CSARRRQGQINEKLFF.

Worth noting for this clone: Coverage ceases 3 residues before the CDR3 finishes, and the germline J gene fills in the end. V and J are TRBV7-2 and TRBJ1-2; TRBD1 matches at 9 bases. The CDR3 is 14 residues long. Germline V CDR1 and CDR2: SGHTA, FQGNSA. The part of the CDR3 DNA that was read is TGTGCCAGCAGCCCAGACGGGGACAGGGTAGGC. Residues: CASSPDGDRVG. The entire CDR3 is CASSPDGDRVGYTF.

Turning to this clone: The read ends 3 residues shy of where the CDR3 ends; the end is completed using the germline J gene. V gene TRBV7-6 combines with J gene TRBJ2-2, with 9 bases lining up with TRBD1. CDR1 and CDR2 (germline): SGHVS, FNYEAQ. With V trimmed by 4 bases and J by 4 bases, 4 bases remained unmatched. This CDR3 spans 15 amino acids. This chain's CDR3 is CASSSGQGITGELFF. The sequenced part of the CDR3 DNA is TGTGCCAGCAGCTCGGGACAGGGAATCACCGGGGAG.

Regarding this clone: The read falls 3 residues short of the CDR3 end, and the missing part is taken from the germline J gene. The rearrangement uses TRBV5-1 and TRBJ2-7, with 7 bases matching TRBD1. In germline, CDR1 is SGHRS, CDR2 YFSETQ. The CDR3 has 16 residues. With V trimmed by 4 bases and J by 1 base, 11 bases remained unmatched. CDR3 amino acids: CASSRTPGQRSYEQYF. The CDR3 bases that were read are TGCGCCAGCAGCCGAACGCCGGGACAGAGATCCTACGAG.

A word on this clone: From the germline J gene comes the end of the CDR3, since the read stops 3 residues before it. The gene calls are TRBV18 and TRBJ1-4, with 8 bases that match TRBD1. The J segment lost 8 bases and the V segment lost 3 bases, leaving 5 bases of the junction unmatched. The germline V gene encodes CDR1 KGHSH and CDR2 LQKENI. The CDR3 loop spans 14 amino acids. The CDR3 loop reads CASSPGTGLEKLFF. The CDR3 DNA, read in part, is TGTGCCAGCTCACCTGGGACAGGCCTCGAAAAA.

In regard to this clone: The read stops 3 residues short of the end of the CDR3; the missing end is completed from the germline J gene. The J gene is TRBJ2-7, the V gene TRBV20-1; 8 nucleotides line up with TRBD2. V lost 0 bases to trimming and J lost 2 bases; unmatched junction nucleotides: 12. Germline V gene data show CDR1 as DFQATT and CDR2 as SNEGSKA (reference sequence). This CDR3 region has 17 residues. CDR3 amino acids: CSARDPTSGGRTYEQYF. CDR3 DNA (partial): TGCAGTGCTAGAGATCCGACGAGCGGGGGCCGAACCTACGAG.

Note on this clone: The read ends 3 residues early relative to the CDR3; the germline J gene fills the gap. V and J are TRBV19 and TRBJ2-7; 8 bases agree with TRBD1. Germline V gene sequence: CDR1 LNHDA, CDR2 SQIVND (reference sequence). Germline trimming cut 4 bases from V and 3 bases from J; bases unmatched to any gene: 8. The CDR3 totals 15 residues. The sequenced CDR3 bases are TGTGCCAGTAGTACAACCGGGACAGGACTCTACGAG. This gives the protein CASSTTGTGLYE. The entire CDR3 protein is CASSTTGTGLYEQYF.

About this clone itself: The read finishes 3 residues shy of the CDR3 end, and the germline J gene is used to complete it. The rearrangement uses TRBV5-1 and TRBJ2-1, with 8 nucleotides matching TRBD2. Germline CDR1 reads SGHRS; CDR2 reads YFSETQ. CDR3 length: 18 residues. V lost 3 bases and J lost 0; bases outside the gene matches: 11. The CDR3 bases that were read are TGCGCCAGCAGCTCGACCCTAGTAGCGGGAAGCTCCTACAATGAG. It encodes CASSSTLVAGSSYNE. The CDR3 in its entirety is CASSSTLVAGSSYNEQFF. Together with reference TRBV5-1 and TRBJ2-1, the CDR3 gives the full variable domain: KAGVTQTPRYLIKTRGQQVTLSCSPISGHRSVSWYQQTPGQGLQFLFEYFSETQRNKGNFPGRFSGRQFSNSRSEMNVSTLELGDSALYLCASSSTLVAGSSYNEQFFGPGTRLTVL.

As to this clone: The sequenced fragment ends 3 residues before the CDR3 boundary, so the rest is inferred from the germline J gene. The genes are TRBV7-2 and TRBJ1-2, with D maybe TRBD1 (5 bases). This CDR3 region has 15 residues. Germline V gives CDR1 SGHTA, CDR2 FQGNSA. The CDR3 loop reads CASSSTGLTTDTYTF. Incomplete CDR3 DNA: TGTGCCAGCAGCTCAACAGGACTAACCACAGATACC.

Worth noting for this clone: The CDR3 extends 3 residues past the end of the read, so its final part is completed from the germline J gene. V is TRBV2 and J is TRBJ1-2, with 10 bases aligning to TRBD1. Germline V gives CDR1 SNHLY, CDR2 FYNNEI. The CDR3 contains 15 residues. After removal of 6 bases from V and 4 bases from J, the junction contained 8 bases not matched to a gene. CDR3 loop: CASREGQGRGYGYTF. Partial CDR3 DNA: TGTGCCAGCAGGGAGGGACAGGGGAGGGGCTATGGC.

As for this clone: The CDR3 end lies 3 residues beyond the end of the read and is filled in from the germline J gene. The rearrangement joins TRBV19 to TRBJ1-3, with 7 bases matching TRBD1. Germline values: CDR1 LNHDA, CDR2 SQIVND (reference sequence). The CDR3 spans 15 residues. J was trimmed by 0 bases and V by 3 bases; bases with no gene match: 2. Incomplete CDR3 DNA: TGTGCCAGTAGTATGGGGACAGTCTCTGGAAACACC. Its protein is CASSMGTVSGNT. The whole CDR3 reads CASSMGTVSGNTIYF.

A remark on this clone: The read ends 3 residues early relative to the CDR3; the germline J gene fills the gap. The chain links TRBV20-1 to TRBJ1-2, with 8 bases fitting TRBD1. CDR1 DFQATT and CDR2 SNEGSKA come from the germline V gene (reference sequence). After removal of 3 bases from V and 7 bases from J, the junction contained 16 bases not matched to a gene. The CDR3 runs 16 residues. The CDR3 reads CSASGYRGTGPFGYTF. CDR3 bases read: TGCAGTGCTAGTGGTTACCGGGGGACAGGCCCCTTTGGC.